This TCR beta chain was sequenced for a study of cytomegalovirus exposure and HLA in healthy donors. Broader study findings: Subsequent analysis showed first-cohort TCR clusters tending to co-occur in over a hundred validation repertoires.

A remark on this clone: Its specificity is unknown.

The CDR3 consists of 14 residues. Germline V gene sequence: CDR1 WSHSY, CDR2 SAAADI. Trimming shortened V by 7 bases and J by 4 bases, and 14 bases separated the two germline ends. Profiled with immunoSEQ multiplex PCR; TCRdb holds only in-frame clones, not every one. The sample lists 200,000 to 250,000 clones, 75% to 90% occurring once. This TCR derives from a woman aged 25-40 years in good health and CMV-seropositive. The gene calls are TRBV10-2 and TRBJ2-1, with D maybe TRBD2 (5 bases). Sequencing was done on a sample of PBMCs. CDR3 sequence reads: CASTLDVAYNEQFF. CDR3 nucleotide sequence: TGCGCCAGCACTCTGGACGTAGCGTACAATGAGCAGTTCTTC.